Listed below are T cell receptor beta chains from one sample, sequenced in a study of beta chain features in type 1 diabetes. Libraries were prepared by immunoSEQ multiplex PCR; TCRdb keeps only in-frame clonotypes and omits some of them. Altogether fewer than 300,000 clones are present, roughly 21% being singletons, with the ten largest covering more than 0.025%. Sample: naive CD4+ T cells from blood. The receptors derive from a woman between 35 and 50 years old with type 1 diabetes. CDR3s leave out the opening cysteine and the closing phenylalanine or tryptophan. Fields, in order: V gene, CDR3 protein.

V gene: TRBV2
CDR3 protein: ASSNEQGPYEQY

V gene: TRBV9
CDR3 protein: ASSVGSRGDGNNEQF

V gene: TRBV5-1
CDR3 protein: ASSFIRGNAF

V gene: TRBV29-1
CDR3 protein: SVERQQNTEAF

V gene: TRBV6-1
CDR3 protein: ASMGQSNQPQH

V gene: TRBV30
CDR3 protein: AWSREGGYNEQF

V gene: TRBV9
CDR3 protein: ASSPLSGTSGRLSTDTQY

V gene: TRBV9
CDR3 protein: ASSVASGFYNEQF

V gene: TRBV5-1
CDR3 protein: ASSPKTSGNTGELF

V gene: TRBV7-9
CDR3 protein: ASSLIASYGYT

V gene: TRBV5-1
CDR3 protein: ASSFREGDEKLF

V gene: TRBV4-1
CDR3 protein: ASSQVSLRGSYNEQF

V gene: TRBV5-1
CDR3 protein: ASSPGQGESEQF

V gene: TRBV7-3
CDR3 protein: ASSKQLNTEAF

V gene: TRBV9
CDR3 protein: ASSVGQGVPYEQY

V gene: TRBV7-2
CDR3 protein: ASSFFQGAGETQY

V gene: TRBV4-3
CDR3 protein: ASSQANQGKLF

V gene: TRBV30
CDR3 protein: AARRSSYNEQF

V gene: TRBV6-5
CDR3 protein: ASSSYPGGWYNEQF

V gene: TRBV28
CDR3 protein: ASSLPVSGNTIY

V gene: TRBV29-1
CDR3 protein: SVLKGLQKLNTEAF

V gene: TRBV9
CDR3 protein: ASSEGTSGGAEQF

V gene: TRBV28
CDR3 protein: ASSLYGTGPS

V gene: TRBV5-4
CDR3 protein: ASSLEQGRSFYGYT

V gene: TRBV5-4
CDR3 protein: ASSLASGSTDTQY

V gene: TRBV28
CDR3 protein: ASWEGTGRNEQF

V gene: TRBV7-3
CDR3 protein: ASSSAGGQDTQY

V gene: TRBV9
CDR3 protein: ASARDYGYT